In this sample, the clone carrying this TCR beta chain turned up many times. The data are from a study of T-cell reconstitution after alpha-beta-depleted transplantation in children. Unique molecular identifiers were incorporated during preparation of the TCRbeta library. One entry per CDR3 protein, called by TCRdb with MiXCR from the PCR reads. The table includes approximately 500,000 distinct CDR3 sequences, roughly a tenth detected once. Germline lookup yields CDR1 MNHNS and CDR2 SASEGT. After removal of 7 bases from V and 6 bases from J, the junction contained 10 bases not matched to a gene. This CDR3 is built from 14 residues.

The receptor comes from a child under 10 years old with inherited bone marrow failure, due to receive a stem cell transplant. The input for sequencing was PBMCs, taken before TCRalphabeta/CD19-depleted stem cell transplant. The gene calls are TRBV6-1 and TRBJ2-3, with TRBD1 matching over 7 bases. The DNA of the CDR3 is TGTGCCAGCACGGCATACAGGGGCGGGGATACGCAGTATTTT. Amino acid sequence: CASTAYRGGDTQYF.